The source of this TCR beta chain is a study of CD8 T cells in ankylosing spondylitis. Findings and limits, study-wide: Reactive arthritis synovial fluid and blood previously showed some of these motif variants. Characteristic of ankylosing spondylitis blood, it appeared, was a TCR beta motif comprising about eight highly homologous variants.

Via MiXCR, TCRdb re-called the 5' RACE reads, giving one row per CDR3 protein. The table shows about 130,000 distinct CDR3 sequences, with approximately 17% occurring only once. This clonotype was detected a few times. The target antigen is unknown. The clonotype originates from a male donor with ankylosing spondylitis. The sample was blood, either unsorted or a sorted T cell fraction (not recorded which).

CDR3 sequence: CASSLVRGENEQFF. CDR3 bases: TGTGCCAGCAGTTTAGTCCGGGGCGAGAATGAGCAGTTCTTC. The rearrangement links TRBV12-3 or TRBV12-4 to TRBJ2-1; D possibly matches TRBD1 or TRBD2 (5 bases each). The CDR3 length is 14 residues. The V and J ends lost 1 base and 7 bases respectively, with 11 bases between them.